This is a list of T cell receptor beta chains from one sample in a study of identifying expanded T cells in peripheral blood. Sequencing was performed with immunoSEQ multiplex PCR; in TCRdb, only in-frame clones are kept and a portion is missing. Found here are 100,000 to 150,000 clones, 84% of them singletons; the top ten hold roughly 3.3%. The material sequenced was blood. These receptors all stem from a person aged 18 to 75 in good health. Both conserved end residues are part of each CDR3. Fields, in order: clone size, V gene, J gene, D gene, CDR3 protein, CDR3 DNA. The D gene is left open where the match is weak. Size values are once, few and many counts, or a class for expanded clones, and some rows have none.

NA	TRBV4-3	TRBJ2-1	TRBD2	CASSQRGGSYNEQFF	TGCGCCAGCAGCCAACGGGGGGGCTCCTACAATGAGCAGTTCTTC
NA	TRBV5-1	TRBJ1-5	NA	CASSLDVGQPQHF	TGCGCCAGCAGCTTGGACGTGGGTCAGCCCCAGCATTTT
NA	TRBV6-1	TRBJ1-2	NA	CASTHRDGYGYTF	TGTGCCAGCACCCACAGGGACGGGTACGGCTACACCTTC
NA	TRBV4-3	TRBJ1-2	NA	CASSQVDQDLTNYGYTF	TGCGCCAGCAGCCAAGTTGATCAGGATCTAACTAACTATGGCTACACCTTC
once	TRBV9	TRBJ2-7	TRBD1	CASSVGTADYEQYF	TGTGCCAGCAGCGTTGGGACAGCAGACTACGAGCAGTACTTC
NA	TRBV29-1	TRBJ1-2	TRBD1	CSVTTGGGGYGYTF	TGCAGCGTTACCACAGGGGGCGGGGGCTATGGCTACACCTTC
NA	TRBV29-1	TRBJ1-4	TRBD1	CSVVQGAELFF	TGCAGCGTTGTCCAGGGGGCGGAACTGTTTTTT
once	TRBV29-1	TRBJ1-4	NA	CSVKRRTNEKLFF	TGCAGCGTCAAGAGACGGACTAATGAAAAACTGTTTTTT
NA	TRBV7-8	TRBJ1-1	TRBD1	CASSWTGVNTEAFF	TGTGCCAGCAGCTGGACAGGAGTGAACACTGAAGCTTTCTTT
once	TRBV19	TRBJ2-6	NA	CASTRVESGANVLTF	TGTGCCAGTACCAGGGTCGAGTCTGGGGCCAACGTCCTGACTTTC
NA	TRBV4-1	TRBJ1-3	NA	CASSQEGGSGNTIYF	TGCGCCAGCAGCCAAGAAGGGGGGTCTGGAAACACCATATATTTT
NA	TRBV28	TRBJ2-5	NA	CASSATVPGEETQYF	TGTGCCAGCAGTGCAACCGTCCCGGGGGAAGAGACCCAGTACTTC
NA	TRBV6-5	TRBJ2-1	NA	CASSYSGGRGYNEQFF	TGTGCCAGCAGTTACTCAGGTGGCAGGGGATACAATGAGCAGTTCTTC
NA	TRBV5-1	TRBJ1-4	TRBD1	CASSLTPQGSNEKLFF	TGCGCCAGCAGCCTAACTCCACAGGGGTCTAATGAAAAACTGTTTTTT
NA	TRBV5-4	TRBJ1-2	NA	CASSQDRGGRVDSNYGYTF	TGTGCCAGCAGCCAAGATCGGGGGGGCCGTGTCGATTCTAACTATGGCTACACCTTC
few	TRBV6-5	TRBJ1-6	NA	CASRASEHSPLHF	TGTGCCAGCAGGGCCTCAGAGCATTCACCCCTCCACTTT
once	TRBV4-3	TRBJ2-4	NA	CASSQDRMNIQYF	TGCGCCAGCAGCCAAGATAGAATGAACATTCAGTACTTC
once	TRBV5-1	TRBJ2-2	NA	CASSPNMVTGELFF	TGCGCCAGCAGCCCAAATATGGTCACCGGGGAGCTGTTTTTT
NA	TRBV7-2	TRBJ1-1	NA	CASSLAPGGITEAFF	TGTGCCAGCAGCTTAGCACCGGGGGGGATCACTGAAGCTTTCTTT
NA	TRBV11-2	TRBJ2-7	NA	CASSPPKAGEQYF	TGTGCCAGCAGCCCCCCAAAGGCGGGCGAGCAGTACTTC
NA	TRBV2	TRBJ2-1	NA	CASREDGSSYNEQFF	TGTGCCAGCAGGGAGGACGGTAGCTCCTACAATGAGCAGTTCTTC
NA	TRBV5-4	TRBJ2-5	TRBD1	CASSETGSRRETQYF	TGTGCCAGCAGCGAGACAGGGAGTCGTAGAGAGACCCAGTACTTC
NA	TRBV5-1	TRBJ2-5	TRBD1	CASGTAQETQYF	TGCGCCAGCGGGACAGCACAAGAGACCCAGTACTTC
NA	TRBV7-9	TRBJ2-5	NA	CASSLQGLQETQYF	TGTGCCAGCAGCCTGCAGGGATTACAAGAGACCCAGTACTTC
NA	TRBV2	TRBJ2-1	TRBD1	CASVRQGLYEQFF	TGTGCCAGCGTCCGACAGGGGCTATATGAGCAGTTCTTC
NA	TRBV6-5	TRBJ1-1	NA	CASSYGSRGTEAFF	TGTGCCAGCAGTTACGGGTCTCGGGGTACTGAAGCTTTCTTT
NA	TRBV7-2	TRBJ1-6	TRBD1	CASSYSFDRVYNSPLHF	TGTGCCAGCAGCTACTCATTCGACAGGGTATATAATTCACCCCTCCACTTT
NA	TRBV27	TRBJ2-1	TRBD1	CASSSSQGMGYNEQFF	TGTGCCAGCAGTTCATCACAGGGGATGGGCTACAATGAGCAGTTCTTC
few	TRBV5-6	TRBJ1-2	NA	CASSLGGPGRYGYTF	TGTGCCAGCAGCTTGGGAGGCCCCGGTAGATATGGCTACACCTTC
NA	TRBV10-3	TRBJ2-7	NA	CAISESMRTAGEDEQYF	TGTGCCATCAGTGAGTCGATGAGGACAGCCGGGGAGGACGAGCAGTACTTC
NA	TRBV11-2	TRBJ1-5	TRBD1	CASSFTGDQPQHF	TGTGCCAGCAGCTTTACAGGGGACCAGCCCCAGCATTTT
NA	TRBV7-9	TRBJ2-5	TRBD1	CASNYRGETQYF	TGTGCCAGCAATTACAGGGGGGAGACCCAGTACTTC
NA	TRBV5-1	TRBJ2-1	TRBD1	CASSLDRGRRNEQFF	TGCGCCAGCAGCTTGGACAGGGGACGTAGGAATGAGCAGTTCTTC
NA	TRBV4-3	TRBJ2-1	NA	CASSQGAGQTPYNEQFF	TGCGCCAGCAGCCAAGGGGCAGGCCAAACCCCCTACAATGAGCAGTTCTTC
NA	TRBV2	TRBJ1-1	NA	CASSGHRNTEAFF	TGTGCCAGCAGTGGTCACAGGAACACTGAAGCTTTCTTT
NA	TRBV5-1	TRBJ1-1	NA	CASSSLGGPTEAFF	TGCGCCAGCAGCTCCTTGGGGGGTCCCACTGAAGCTTTCTTT
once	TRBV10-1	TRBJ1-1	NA	CAIPGTGRNTEAFF	TGCGCCATTCCCGGGACTGGGAGGAACACTGAAGCTTTCTTT
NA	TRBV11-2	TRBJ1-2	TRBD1	CASSLGQGASSGYTF	TGTGCCAGCAGCTTAGGACAGGGGGCATCGAGCGGCTACACCTTC